This entry is about one T cell receptor beta chain. This specimen comes from a study of cytomegalovirus exposure and HLA in healthy donors. Vbeta (60) and Jbeta (13) primers were used in the PCR. Using immunoSEQ multiplex PCR, the repertoire was profiled, and TCRdb retains in-frame clones only, with some absent. This sample has around 170,000 clones, with 70% to 80% found just once. The germline V gene has CDR1 MNHNY and CDR2 SVGAGI (reference sequence). The CDR3 totals 15 residues. Trimming cost V 7 bases and J 8 bases; bases outside gene matches: 12. The chain recombines TRBV6-6 with TRBJ1-2; 11 bases match TRBD1. Sample: PBMCs. The sequence was collected from a male donor in good health and CMV-seronegative. CDR3 sequence reads: CASTIDRDRGFGYTF. The DNA for the CDR3 is TGTGCCAGCACCATCGACCGGGACAGGGGGTTCGGCTACACCTTC.